The 29 T cell receptor beta chains given below trace back to one sample, sequenced in a study of regulatory T cells in long-lasting Graves disease. With iRepertoire HTBI primers and Arm-PCR of CDR3 regions, TCR beta libraries were built. TCRdb reanalysed the multiplex PCR reads using MiXCR and keeps one entry per CDR3 protein. The table includes some 280,000 distinct CDR3 sequences, roughly 21% detected once. Time point here: persistent/refractory GD, antithyroid drugs over 5 years with positive TRAb. The TCR library used RNA extracted from PBMCs. Source: peripheral blood mononuclear cells (PBMCs), taken when the disease was refractory, from a patient treated with antithyroid drugs. These receptors originate from a female donor with Graves disease.

This rearrangement joins TRBV28 to TRBJ2-7; 11 bases are shared with TRBD1. V shed 5 bases, J shed 6 bases, and the junction held 9 bases outside the gene matches. The CDR3 is 15 residues long. The germline V gene encodes CDR1 MDHEN and CDR2 SYDVKM. The CDR3 sequence is CASSPGQGARLEQYF. CDR3 bases: TGTGCCAGCAGTCCCGGACAGGGGGCGCGTCTCGAGCAGTACTTC.

The rearrangement joins TRBV7-9 to TRBJ1-1, with 8 bases lining up with TRBD1. Unmatched junction bases numbered 11, after V lost 5 bases and J lost 0 bases. In germline, CDR1 is SEHNR, CDR2 FQNEAQ (reference sequence). The CDR3 length is 17 residues. For the CDR3, the DNA is TGTGCCAGCAGCCATCATTCGGACAGGGCTTTGAACACTGAAGCTTTCTTT. Translated: CASSHHSDRALNTEAFF.

This clonotype was recorded at least ten times. The chain couples TRBV20-1 to TRBJ2-5; 13 bases match TRBD2. J gave up 1 base and V 5 bases, and 13 bases lay outside the gene matches. The CDR3 has 18 residues. The germline V gene encodes CDR1 DFQATT and CDR2 SNEGSKA (reference sequence). The CDR3 loop reads CSASPLLAGGRGQETQYF. In DNA form, the CDR3 reads TGCAGTGCTTCACCCCTACTAGCGGGAGGGAGGGGCCAAGAGACCCAGTACTTC.

This clonotype has a handful of counts. This chain uses TRBV18 with TRBJ2-7, with 8 bases aligning to TRBD1. Germline V gene data show CDR1 as KGHSH and CDR2 as LQKENI. The CDR3 contains 16 residues. The V segment lost 3 bases and the J segment 2 bases; nucleotides outside the gene matches: 9. CDR3 nucleotides: TGTGCCAGCTCACCGTTTTCAGGGGGCGCAGCCTACGAGCAGTACTTC. This gives the protein CASSPFSGGAAYEQYF.

This clonotype appeared many times. The rearrangement joins TRBV2 to TRBJ2-5; 7 bases fit TRBD1. Germline V gene data show CDR1 as SNHLY and CDR2 as FYNNEI. The CDR3 is 13 residues long. Trimming cost V 6 bases and J 5 bases; bases outside gene matches: 6. CDR3 sequence reads: CASRTGEMETQYF. DNA for the CDR3: TGTGCCAGCAGAACAGGGGAGATGGAGACCCAGTACTTC.

The chain is built from TRBV27 and TRBJ1-5, with D possibly matching TRBD1 (5 bases). V lost 2 bases to trimming and J lost 9 bases, with 14 bases between them. The V gene's germline CDR1 is MNHEY and CDR2 SMNVEV (reference sequence). The CDR3 sequence is 14 residues long. The CDR3 nucleotides are TGTGCCAGCAGTTTAGGGGCTGGCTTTCGGCCCCAGCATTTT. It translates to CASSLGAGFRPQHF.

This clonotype was counted at least ten times. This chain uses TRBV3-1 with TRBJ2-5; 11 nucleotides agree with TRBD2. Germline lookup yields CDR1 LGHDT and CDR2 YNNKEL (reference sequence). The ends lost 5 bases at V and 5 bases at J; junction bases unmatched: 4. There are 14 residues in the CDR3. The chain's CDR3 is CASSFSGREETQYF. The CDR3, as DNA: TGTGCCAGCAGCTTTAGCGGGAGGGAGGAGACCCAGTACTTC.

The V and J genes are TRBV5-1 and TRBJ2-1; 10 nucleotides match TRBD1. The junction had 2 bases not matched to a gene; V was cut back by 0 bases and J by 2 bases. The CDR3 totals 16 residues. Germline V gene lookup returns CDR1 SGHRS and CDR2 YFSETQ. The CDR3 nucleotides read TGCGCCAGCAGCTTGGCAGGACAGGGGGCCTACAATGAGCAGTTCTTC. It specifies CASSLAGQGAYNEQFF.

The chain couples TRBV7-9 to TRBJ2-5, with D maybe TRBD1 (5 bases). Germline values: CDR1 SEHNR, CDR2 FQNEAQ (reference sequence). V was shortened by 0 bases and J by 2 bases, with 10 bases between the two germline ends. This CDR3 spans 15 amino acids. The CDR3 region has the DNA TGTGCCAGCAGCTTAGCAAGGGGTCCGCAAGAGACCCAGTACTTC. This sequence encodes CASSLARGPQETQYF.

Note on this clonotype: Sequence at one end of the junction differs from germline and may be a read error. The chain links TRBV19 to TRBJ2-3; D perhaps matches TRBD2 (6 bases). CDR3 size: 13 residues. CDR1 LNHDA and CDR2 SQIVND come from the germline V gene (reference sequence). DNA for the CDR3: TGTGCCAGTAGCGGGACTCGCACAGATACGCGGTATTTT. It specifies CASSGTRTDTRYF.

This clonotype was counted only a few times. The rearrangement uses TRBV30 and TRBJ1-4; the D gene is possibly TRBD1 (5 bases). The CDR3 has 16 residues. V lost 0 bases to trimming and J lost 4 bases, with 15 bases between them. Per the germline V gene, CDR1 is GTSNPN and CDR2 is SVGIG (reference sequence). The CDR3 sequence: CAWSVPKTDRNEKLFF. CDR3 DNA sequence: TGTGCCTGGAGTGTCCCTAAGACAGACCGTAATGAAAAACTGTTTTTT.

This clonotype was found many times. This chain uses TRBV20-1 with TRBJ1-1; D not certain. Trimming removed 0 bases from V and 1 base from J, with 9 bases in between. CDR3 length: 14 amino acids. The V gene's germline CDR1 is DFQATT and CDR2 SNEGSKA (reference sequence). This CDR3 reads CSARDRFGNTEAFF. CDR3 in DNA: TGCAGTGCTAGAGATCGGTTTGGGAACACTGAAGCTTTCTTT.

This clonotype occurred many times. The chain is built from TRBV6-1 and TRBJ2-1, with D perhaps matching TRBD2 (6 bases). CDR1 is MNHNS, CDR2 SASEGT, per germline. Deletions cut 5 bases from V and 3 bases from J, with 17 bases between. The CDR3 covers 16 residues. CDR3 loop: CASSPGEPLLYNEQFF. CDR3 bases: TGTGCCAGCAGTCCGGGGGAGCCCCTACTCTACAATGAGCAGTTCTTC.

This clonotype was recorded at least ten times. The CDR3 reads CASSEQGLLSEEQYF. CDR3 DNA: TGTGCCAGCAGTGAACAGGGACTCCTTTCTGAAGAGCAGTACTTC. This rearrangement joins TRBV2 to TRBJ2-7, with D maybe TRBD2 (6 bases). Trimming left V 2 bases short and J 7 bases short, with 18 bases between. The CDR3 covers 15 residues. The germline V gene has CDR1 SNHLY and CDR2 FYNNEI.

The rearrangement links TRBV30 to TRBJ1-4, with D maybe TRBD1 (5 bases). Germline V gene lookup returns CDR1 GTSNPN and CDR2 SVGIG (reference sequence). V shed 0 bases and J shed 8 bases, with 10 bases lying between them. This CDR3 has 13 amino acids. CDR3 nucleotides: TGTGCCTGGAGTGTGGCGGGGGGGGAAAAACTGTTTTTT. Translation: CAWSVAGGEKLFF.

The chain combines TRBV27 with TRBJ2-2; tentatively, D is TRBD2 (6 bases). Germline CDR1 MNHEY, CDR2 SMNVEV (reference sequence). V lost 6 bases, J lost 2 bases, and 13 bases lay in between. This CDR3 comprises 15 residues. DNA for the CDR3: TGTGCCAGCAGCCTCTGGGGGGATAACACCGGGGAGCTGTTTTTT. It codes for CASSLWGDNTGELFF.

Ten or more counts support this clonotype. V is TRBV2 and J is TRBJ2-2; D perhaps matches TRBD1 (5 bases). The CDR3 consists of 14 residues. V lost 4 bases to trimming and J lost 2 bases, with 8 bases between them. Per germline, CDR1 SNHLY and CDR2 FYNNEI. CDR3 DNA sequence: TGTGCCAGCAGTGGGGGCCAAAACACCGGGGAGCTGTTTTTT. Translating gives CASSGGQNTGELFF.

This clonotype was recorded many times. The chain joins TRBV28 to TRBJ2-1; D not certain. CDR3 length: 12 residues. V was cut by 5 bases and J by 6 bases, with 8 bases left in between. Germline V lookup: CDR1 MDHEN, CDR2 SYDVKM. The CDR3 coding sequence is TGTGCCAGCAGTCCCCCCGTCAATGAGCAGTTCTTC. Translated: CASSPPVNEQFF.

The J gene is TRBJ2-3, the V gene TRBV7-3; D unresolved. V was shortened by 0 bases and J by 0 bases, with 16 bases between the two germline ends. The CDR3 sequence is 18 residues long. Germline-derived CDR1 and CDR2 are SGHTA and FQGTGA. In nucleotides, the CDR3 is TGTGCCAGCAGCTTAACTCGGACCGAGCACACCAGCACAGATACGCAGTATTTT. It is translated as CASSLTRTEHTSTDTQYF.

This clonotype was seen many times. The chain couples TRBV12-3 or TRBV12-4 to TRBJ1-6; D uncertain. The CDR3 covers 14 residues. V was cut by 2 bases and J by 7 bases, with 9 bases left in between. This CDR3 is CASSLQWENSPLHF. The CDR3 DNA follows: TGTGCCAGCAGTTTACAGTGGGAGAATTCACCCCTCCACTTT.

This clonotype was found a few times. The V call is TRBV6-1, the J call TRBJ2-2, with 7 bases that match TRBD1. Germline V CDR1 and CDR2: MNHNS, SASEGT. This CDR3 has 14 amino acids. V shed 6 bases and J 3 bases; nucleotides not matched to a gene: 4. CDR3 bases: TGTGCCAGCAGCTCAGGGGGAGACACCGGGGAGCTGTTTTTT. Protein sequence: CASSSGGDTGELFF.

This clonotype was recorded a few times. Germline and junction disagree at one end, which may indicate a read error. The rearrangement joins TRBV7-7 to TRBJ2-7; D is perhaps TRBD1 (6 bases). Germline CDR1 reads SSHAT; CDR2 reads FNYEAQ (reference sequence). This CDR3 region has 13 residues. This CDR3 reads CASSLVQGGEQYF. In DNA form, the CDR3 reads TGTGCTAGCAGCTTAGTACAGGGTGGCGAGCAGTACTTC.

This clonotype was found many times. The chain uses TRBV2 and TRBJ2-5, with 11 nucleotides matching TRBD2. Germline CDR1 reads SNHLY; CDR2 reads FYNNEI. V gave up 7 bases and J gave up 5 bases; unmatched junction bases: 6. The CDR3 length is 14 residues. CDR3 sequence reads: CASMGTSGSETQYF. DNA for the CDR3: TGTGCCAGCATGGGGACTAGCGGCAGCGAGACCCAGTACTTC. Looking up the rest from reference TRBV2 and TRBJ2-5 gives the full variable domain: EPEVTQTPSHQVTQMGQEVILRCVPISNHLYFYWYRQILGQKVEFLVSFYNNEISEKSEIFDDQFSVERPDGSNFTLKIRSTKLEDSAMYFCASMGTSGSETQYFGPGTRLLVL.

This rearrangement joins TRBV4-3 to TRBJ1-2, with a weak D call TRBD1 (6 bases). The V gene lost 0 bases and the J gene lost 0 bases, with 17 bases spanning the gap. The germline gives CDR1 LGHNA, CDR2 YSLEER. This CDR3 has 18 residues. The CDR3 reads CASSQDSGWTAANYGYTF. The CDR3 nucleotides are TGCGCCAGCAGCCAAGACAGTGGTTGGACAGCAGCTAACTATGGCTACACCTTC.

This sequence joins TRBV19 and TRBJ1-5; 9 bases fit TRBD1. Germline V gives CDR1 LNHDA, CDR2 SQIVND (reference sequence). CDR3 length: 14 residues. V was pared by 3 bases and J by 6 bases, with 3 bases of the junction left unmatched. This CDR3 reads CASSIRQGVQPQHF. The CDR3 coding sequence is TGTGCCAGTAGTATCCGACAGGGGGTTCAGCCCCAGCATTTT. Looking up the rest from reference TRBV19 and TRBJ1-5 gives the full variable domain: DGGITQSPKYLFRKEGQNVTLSCEQNLNHDAMYWYRQDPGQGLRLIYYSQIVNDFQKGDIAEGYSVSREKKESFPLTVTSAQKNPTAFYLCASSIRQGVQPQHFGDGTRLSIL.

This clonotype has more than one count but fewer than ten. The chain joins TRBV29-1 to TRBJ2-5; a weak D match, TRBD1 (5 bases). Germline V lookup: CDR1 SQVTM, CDR2 ANQGSEA. The CDR3 covers 10 residues. Trimming cost V 5 bases and J 7 bases, with 8 bases left between them. In DNA, the CDR3 is TGCAGCGTTTACCAGGGGACCCAGTACTTC. This gives the protein CSVYQGTQYF.

This clonotype was found a few times. The rearrangement uses TRBV10-3 and TRBJ2-7, with D uncertain. V was shortened by 0 bases and J by 6 bases, with 6 bases between the two germline ends. Germline CDR1 is ENHRY and CDR2 is SYGVKD. The CDR3 runs to 12 residues. CDR3 DNA: TGTGCCATCAGTGAGTCGTCTGCCGAGCAGTACTTC. Encoded protein: CAISESSAEQYF.

In DNA form, the CDR3 reads TGTGCCAGCGGGGTTCTAGATCAGCCCCAGCATTTT. Its protein product is CASGVLDQPQHF. The chain couples TRBV7-9 to TRBJ1-5; D unresolved. CDR1 is SEHNR and CDR2 is FQNEAQ in the germline V gene (reference sequence). The CDR3 covers 12 residues. Between the trimmed V and J ends, which lost 8 bases and 5 bases, there was a span of 10 bases.

This clonotype showed up many times. The CDR3 DNA follows: TGTGCCAGCAGTAGTCGACAGGGGATGGCATACGAGCAGTACTTC. This sequence encodes CASSSRQGMAYEQYF. This chain uses TRBV6-1 with TRBJ2-7, with 8 bases identical to TRBD1. Germline loops: CDR1 MNHNS, CDR2 SASEGT. V gave up 5 bases and J gave up 4 bases; unmatched junction bases: 10. This CDR3 comprises 15 residues.